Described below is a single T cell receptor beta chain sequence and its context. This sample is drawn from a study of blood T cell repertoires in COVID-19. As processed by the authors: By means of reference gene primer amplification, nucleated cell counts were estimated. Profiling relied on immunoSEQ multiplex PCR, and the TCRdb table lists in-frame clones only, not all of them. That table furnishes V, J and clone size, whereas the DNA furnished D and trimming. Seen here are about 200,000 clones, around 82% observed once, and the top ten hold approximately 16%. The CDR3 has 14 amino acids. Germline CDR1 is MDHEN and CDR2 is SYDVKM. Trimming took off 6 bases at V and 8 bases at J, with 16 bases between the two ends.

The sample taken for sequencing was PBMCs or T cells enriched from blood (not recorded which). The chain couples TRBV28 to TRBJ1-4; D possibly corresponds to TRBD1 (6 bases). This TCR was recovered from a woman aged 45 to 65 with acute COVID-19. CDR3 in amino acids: CASSAGERQEKLFF. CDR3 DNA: TGTGCCAGCAGCGCAGGGGAAAGACAAGAAAAACTGTTTTTT.